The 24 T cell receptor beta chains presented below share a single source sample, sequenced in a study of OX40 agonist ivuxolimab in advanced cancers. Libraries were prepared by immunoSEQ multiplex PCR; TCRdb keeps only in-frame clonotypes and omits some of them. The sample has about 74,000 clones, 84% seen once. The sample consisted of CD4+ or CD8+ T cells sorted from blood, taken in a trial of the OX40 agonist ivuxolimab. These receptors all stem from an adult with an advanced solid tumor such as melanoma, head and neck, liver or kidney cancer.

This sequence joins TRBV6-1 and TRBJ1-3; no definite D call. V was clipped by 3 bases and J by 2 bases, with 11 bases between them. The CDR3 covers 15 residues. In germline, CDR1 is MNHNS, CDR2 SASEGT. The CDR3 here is CASSEDPAPGNTIYF. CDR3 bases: TGTGCCAGCAGTGAGGATCCAGCCCCTGGAAACACCATATATTTT.

The CDR3 here is CASSLLRTGELFF. In DNA form, the CDR3 reads TGTGCCAGCAGCCTCCTCAGGACCGGGGAGCTGTTTTTT. The chain combines TRBV5-5 with TRBJ2-2; D unclear. This CDR3 is built from 13 residues. CDR1 is SGHKS, CDR2 YYEKEE, per germline (reference sequence). Trimming took off 4 bases at V and 5 bases at J, with 9 bases between the two ends.

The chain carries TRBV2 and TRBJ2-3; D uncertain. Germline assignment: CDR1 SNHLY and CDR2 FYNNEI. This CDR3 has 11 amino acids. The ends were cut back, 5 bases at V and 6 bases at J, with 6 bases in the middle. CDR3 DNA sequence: TGTGCCAGCAGTCCCCAGGATACGCAGTATTTT. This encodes CASSPQDTQYF.

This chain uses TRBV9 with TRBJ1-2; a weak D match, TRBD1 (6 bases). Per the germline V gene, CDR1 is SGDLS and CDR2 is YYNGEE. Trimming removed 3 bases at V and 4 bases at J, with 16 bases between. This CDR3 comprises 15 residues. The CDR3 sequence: CASSATPGAGYGYTF. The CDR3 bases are TGTGCCAGCAGCGCGACCCCAGGGGCAGGCTATGGCTACACCTTC.

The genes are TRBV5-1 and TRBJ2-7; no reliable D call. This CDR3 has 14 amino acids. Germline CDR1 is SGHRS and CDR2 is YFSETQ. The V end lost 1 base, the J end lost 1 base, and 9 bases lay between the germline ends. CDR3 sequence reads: CASSLSGQSYEQYF. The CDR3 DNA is TGCGCCAGCAGCTTGTCTGGCCAATCCTACGAGCAGTACTTC.

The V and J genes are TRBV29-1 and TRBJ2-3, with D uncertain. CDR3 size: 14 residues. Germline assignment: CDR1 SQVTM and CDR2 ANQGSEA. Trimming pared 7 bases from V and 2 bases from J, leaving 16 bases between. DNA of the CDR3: TGCAGCGGTACTACTTACGGAACCACAGATACGCAGTATTTT. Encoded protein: CSGTTYGTTDTQYF.

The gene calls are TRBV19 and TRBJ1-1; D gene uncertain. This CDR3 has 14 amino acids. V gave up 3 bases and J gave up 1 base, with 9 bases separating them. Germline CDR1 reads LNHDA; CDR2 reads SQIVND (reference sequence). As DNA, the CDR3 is TGTGCCAGTAGTATTTTACAACAGAACACTGAAGCTTTCTTT. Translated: CASSILQQNTEAFF.

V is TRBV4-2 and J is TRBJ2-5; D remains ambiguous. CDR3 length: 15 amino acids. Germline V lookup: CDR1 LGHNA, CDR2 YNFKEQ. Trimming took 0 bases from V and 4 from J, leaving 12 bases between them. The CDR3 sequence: CASSQDSRRGETQYF. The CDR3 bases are TGTGCCAGCAGCCAAGACAGCCGCCGAGGAGAGACCCAGTACTTC.

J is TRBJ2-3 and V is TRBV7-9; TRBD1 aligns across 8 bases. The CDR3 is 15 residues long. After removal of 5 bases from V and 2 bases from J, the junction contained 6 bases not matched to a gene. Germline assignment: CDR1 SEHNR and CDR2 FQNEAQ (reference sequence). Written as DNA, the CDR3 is TGTGCCAGCAGCCCCGGGACAGGTTTCACAGATACGCAGTATTTT. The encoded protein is CASSPGTGFTDTQYF.

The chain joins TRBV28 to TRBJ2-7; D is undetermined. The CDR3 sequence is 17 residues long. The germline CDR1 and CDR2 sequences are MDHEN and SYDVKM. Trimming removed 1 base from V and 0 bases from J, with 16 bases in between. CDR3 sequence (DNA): TGTGCCAGCAGTTTATCCCTATTTGTGGGGTACTCCTACGAGCAGTACTTC. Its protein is CASSLSLFVGYSYEQYF.

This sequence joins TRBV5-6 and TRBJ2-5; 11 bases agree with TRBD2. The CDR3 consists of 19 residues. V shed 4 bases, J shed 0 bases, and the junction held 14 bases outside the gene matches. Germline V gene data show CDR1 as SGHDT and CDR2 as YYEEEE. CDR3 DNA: TGTGCCAGCAGCCTTTCCGGACTAGCGGGTTACTCGTACCAAGAGACCCAGTACTTC. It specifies CASSLSGLAGYSYQETQYF.

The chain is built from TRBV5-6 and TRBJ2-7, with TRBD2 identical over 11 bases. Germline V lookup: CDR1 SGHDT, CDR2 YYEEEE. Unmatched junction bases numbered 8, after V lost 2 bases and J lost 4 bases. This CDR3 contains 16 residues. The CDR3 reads CASSFWVAGGRYEQYF. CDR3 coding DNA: TGTGCCAGCAGCTTCTGGGTAGCGGGAGGGAGGTACGAGCAGTACTTC.

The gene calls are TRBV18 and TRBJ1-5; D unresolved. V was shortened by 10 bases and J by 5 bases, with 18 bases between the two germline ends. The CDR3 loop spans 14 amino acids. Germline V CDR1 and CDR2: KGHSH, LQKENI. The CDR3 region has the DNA TGTGCCACCCCGGGTATTGAGGAATATCAGCCCCAGCATTTT. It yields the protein CATPGIEEYQPQHF.

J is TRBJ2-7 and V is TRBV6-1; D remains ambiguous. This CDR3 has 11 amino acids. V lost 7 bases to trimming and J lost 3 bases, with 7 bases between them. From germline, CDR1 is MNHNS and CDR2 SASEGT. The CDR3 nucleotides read TGTGCCAGCACCCGAGACTACGAGCAGTACTTC. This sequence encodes CASTRDYEQYF.

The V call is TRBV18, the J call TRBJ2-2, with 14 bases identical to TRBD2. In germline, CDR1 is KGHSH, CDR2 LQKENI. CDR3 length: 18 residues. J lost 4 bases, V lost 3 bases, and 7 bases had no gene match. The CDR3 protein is CASSPPGLAGVSTGELFF. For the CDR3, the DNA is TGTGCCAGCTCACCTCCGGGACTAGCGGGAGTGAGCACCGGGGAGCTGTTTTTT.

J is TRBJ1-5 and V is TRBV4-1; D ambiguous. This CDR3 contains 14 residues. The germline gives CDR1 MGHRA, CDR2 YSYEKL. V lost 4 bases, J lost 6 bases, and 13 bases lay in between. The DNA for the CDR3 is TGCGCCAGCAGCCGTGGGAGGGAGGCTCAGCCCCAGCATTTT. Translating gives CASSRGREAQPQHF.

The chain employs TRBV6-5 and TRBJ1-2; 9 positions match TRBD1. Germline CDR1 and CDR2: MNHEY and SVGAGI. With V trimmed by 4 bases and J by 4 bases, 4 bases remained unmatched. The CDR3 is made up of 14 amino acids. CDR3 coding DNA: TGTGCCAGCAGTTCCGGGACAGGGCTCTATGGCTACACCTTC. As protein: CASSSGTGLYGYTF.

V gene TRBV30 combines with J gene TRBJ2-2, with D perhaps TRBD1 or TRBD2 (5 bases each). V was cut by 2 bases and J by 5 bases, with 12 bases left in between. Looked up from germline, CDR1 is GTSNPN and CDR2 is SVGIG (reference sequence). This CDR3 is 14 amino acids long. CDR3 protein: CAWSRGSVTGELFF. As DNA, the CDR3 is TGTGCCTGGAGTAGGGGTAGCGTAACCGGGGAGCTGTTTTTT.

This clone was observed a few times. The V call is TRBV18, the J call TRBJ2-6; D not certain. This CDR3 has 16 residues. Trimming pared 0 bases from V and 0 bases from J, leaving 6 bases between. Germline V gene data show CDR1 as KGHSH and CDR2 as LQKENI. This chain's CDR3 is CASSPPQLSGANVLTF. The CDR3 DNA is TGTGCCAGCTCACCACCGCAACTCTCTGGGGCCAACGTCCTGACTTTC.

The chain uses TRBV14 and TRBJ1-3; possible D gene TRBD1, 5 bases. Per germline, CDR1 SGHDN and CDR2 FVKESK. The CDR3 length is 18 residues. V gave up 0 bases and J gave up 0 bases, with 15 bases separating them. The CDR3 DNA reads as TGTGCCAGCAGCCAAGAAGGGACGGCGGCGGGCTCTGGAAACACCATATATTTT. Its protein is CASSQEGTAAGSGNTIYF.

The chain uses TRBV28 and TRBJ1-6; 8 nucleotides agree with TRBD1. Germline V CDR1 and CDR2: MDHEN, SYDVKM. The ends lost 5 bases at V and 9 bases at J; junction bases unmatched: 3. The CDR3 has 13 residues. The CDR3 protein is CASSNTGGSPLHF. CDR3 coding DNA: TGTGCCAGCAGTAATACAGGGGGTTCACCCCTCCACTTT.

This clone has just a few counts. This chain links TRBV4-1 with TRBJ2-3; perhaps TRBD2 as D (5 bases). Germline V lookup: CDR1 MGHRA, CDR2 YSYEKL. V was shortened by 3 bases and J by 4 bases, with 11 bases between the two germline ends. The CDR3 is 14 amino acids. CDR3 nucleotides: TGCGCCAGCAGCCAGCGGGCAAGCGCAGATACGCAGTATTTT. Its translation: CASSQRASADTQYF.

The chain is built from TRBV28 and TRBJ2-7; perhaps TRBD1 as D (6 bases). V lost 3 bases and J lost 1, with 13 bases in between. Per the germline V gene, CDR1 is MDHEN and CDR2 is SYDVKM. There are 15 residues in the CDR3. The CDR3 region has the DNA TGTGCCAGCAGTTTTCAGGGGCGGGCGTCCTACGAGCAGTACTTC. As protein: CASSFQGRASYEQYF. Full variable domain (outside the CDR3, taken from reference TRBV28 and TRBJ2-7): DVKVTQSSRYLVKRTGEKVFLECVQDMDHENMFWYRQDPGLGLRLIYFSYDVKMKEKGDIPEGYSVSREKKERFSLILESASTNQTSMYLCASSFQGRASYEQYFGPGTRLTVT.

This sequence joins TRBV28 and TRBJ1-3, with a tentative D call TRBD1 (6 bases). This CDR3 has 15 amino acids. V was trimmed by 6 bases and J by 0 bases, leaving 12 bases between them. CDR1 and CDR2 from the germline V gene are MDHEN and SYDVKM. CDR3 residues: CASSETGSSGNTIYF. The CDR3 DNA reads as TGTGCCAGCAGCGAAACAGGGAGCTCTGGAAACACCATATATTTT.